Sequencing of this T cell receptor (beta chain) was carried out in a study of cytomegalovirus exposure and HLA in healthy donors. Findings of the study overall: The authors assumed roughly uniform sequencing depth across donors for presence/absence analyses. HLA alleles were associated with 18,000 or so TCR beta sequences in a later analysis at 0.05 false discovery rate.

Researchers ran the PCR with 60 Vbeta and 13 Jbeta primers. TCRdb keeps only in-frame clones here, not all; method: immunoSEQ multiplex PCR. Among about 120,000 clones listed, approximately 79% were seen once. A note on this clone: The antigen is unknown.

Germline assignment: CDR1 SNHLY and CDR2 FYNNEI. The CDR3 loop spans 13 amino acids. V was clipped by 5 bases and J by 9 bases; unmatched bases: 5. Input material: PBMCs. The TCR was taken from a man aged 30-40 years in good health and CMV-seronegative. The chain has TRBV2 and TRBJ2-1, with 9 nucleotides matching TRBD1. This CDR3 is CASSFDRGSEQFF. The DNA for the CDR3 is TGTGCCAGCAGTTTCGACAGGGGGAGTGAGCAGTTCTTC.